The rows below give T cell receptor beta chains drawn from one sample of a study of cytomegalovirus exposure and HLA in healthy donors. Libraries were prepared by immunoSEQ multiplex PCR; TCRdb keeps only in-frame clonotypes and omits some of them. The sample shows 140,000 or so clones, 80% to 90% of them seen only once. Sequenced input: PBMCs. The origin of the receptors is a boy aged 2 to 10 in good health and CMV-seronegative. The CDR3 runs from the conserved cysteine through the conserved F or W. Fields, in order: D gene, J gene, V gene, clone size, CDR3 protein, CDR3 DNA. D genes are given only for firm matches. Clone sizes are given selectively: once, few, many, or a class where the clone is expanded.

>TRBD1|TRBJ1-4|TRBV7-6|-
CASSLGRAGQNEKLFF
TGTGCCAGCAGCTTAGGGCGTGCGGGACAGAACGAAAAACTGTTTTTT
>TRBD2|TRBJ2-7|TRBV29-1|-
CSGSSGSFPYEQYF
TGCAGCGGTTCTAGCGGGAGCTTTCCCTACGAGCAGTACTTC
>-|TRBJ2-7|TRBV28|few
CASTGSYEQYF
TGTGCCAGCACAGGTTCCTACGAGCAGTACTTC
>TRBD1|TRBJ1-4|TRBV18|-
CASSPIGQVGKLFF
TGTGCCAGCTCACCAATAGGACAGGTGGGAAAACTGTTTTTT
>TRBD1|TRBJ2-2|TRBV25-1|-
CASSEVQGANTGELFF
TGTGCCAGCAGTGAGGTACAGGGGGCAAACACCGGGGAGCTGTTTTTT
>-|TRBJ2-1|TRBV7-3|-
CASSPGRGAYNEQFF
TGTGCCAGCAGCCCGGGTAGGGGCGCCTACAATGAGCAGTTCTTC
>-|TRBJ1-2|TRBV11-2|-
CASSLVVPAF
TGTGCCAGCAGCTTAGTGGTACCGGCCTTC
>-|TRBJ2-7|TRBV6-5|-
CASSYSLDSAYEQYF
TGTGCCAGCAGTTACTCCCTGGACAGCGCCTACGAGCAGTACTTC
>TRBD1|TRBJ1-5|TRBV6-5|-
CASRTDRGEDQPQHF
TGTGCCAGCAGAACAGACAGGGGAGAGGATCAGCCCCAGCATTTT
>TRBD1|TRBJ1-5|TRBV6-1|-
CASSRTTGGVQPQHF
TGTGCCAGCAGCCGTACGACAGGGGGAGTTCAGCCCCAGCATTTT
>TRBD2|TRBJ2-2|TRBV6-1|-
CASSLAGEAGELFF
TGTGCCAGCAGCCTAGCGGGAGAAGCCGGGGAGCTGTTTTTT
>-|TRBJ2-5|TRBV10-1|-
CASSATAQETQYF
TGCGCCAGCAGTGCGACAGCGCAAGAGACCCAGTACTTC
>TRBD1|TRBJ2-1|TRBV7-8|once
CASSSDRARINEQFF
TGTGCCAGCAGCTCAGACAGGGCGAGGATCAATGAGCAGTTCTTC
>TRBD2|TRBJ2-2|TRBV7-8|-
CASSRPRVAGGTGELFF
TGTGCCAGCAGCCGCCCCCGAGTAGCGGGGGGGACCGGGGAGCTGTTTTTT
>TRBD1|TRBJ2-7|TRBV9|-
CASSGGTGGFYEQYF
TGTGCCAGCAGTGGCGGGACAGGGGGGTTCTACGAGCAGTACTTC
>-|TRBJ2-7|TRBV9|-
CASSAVGPNYEQYF
TGTGCCAGCAGCGCCGTTGGGCCGAACTACGAGCAGTACTTC
>TRBD1|TRBJ2-3|TRBV2|-
CASGRGQNTDTQYF
TGTGCCAGCGGCCGGGGACAGAACACAGATACGCAGTATTTT
>TRBD1|TRBJ1-1|TRBV6-1|-
CASSGTGNSEAFF
TGTGCCAGCAGTGGGACAGGGAATTCCGAAGCTTTCTTT
>-|TRBJ2-1|TRBV5-4|-
CASSLTITSRAYNEQFF
TGTGCCAGCAGCTTGACTATTACTAGCAGGGCATACAATGAGCAGTTCTTC
>TRBD1|TRBJ2-2|TRBV19|-
CASSRTGNTGELFF
TGTGCCAGTAGTCGGACAGGGAACACCGGGGAGCTGTTTTTT
>-|TRBJ2-7|TRBV7-2|-
CASSSHRDSAYEQYF
TGTGCCAGCAGCTCTCACCGGGACTCAGCCTACGAGCAGTACTTC
>-|TRBJ2-7|TRBV7-9|-
CASSDRRSTYEQYF
TGTGCCAGCAGCGATCGCAGAAGTACCTACGAGCAGTACTTC
>TRBD1|TRBJ1-1|TRBV30|-
CAWSGGDRGPTEAFF
TGTGCCTGGAGTGGGGGGGACAGGGGGCCCACTGAAGCTTTCTTT
>TRBD1|TRBJ1-2|TRBV29-1|-
CSVARQGHGYTF
TGCAGCGTTGCTCGACAGGGGCATGGCTACACCTTC
>-|TRBJ1-3|TRBV6-5|-
CASTRDSGNTIYF
TGTGCCAGCACTCGGGACTCTGGAAACACCATATATTTT
>-|TRBJ1-1|TRBV9|-
CASSVVEGTEAFF
TGTGCCAGCAGCGTAGTCGAGGGAACTGAAGCTTTCTTT
>TRBD1|TRBJ2-1|TRBV29-1|-
CSLRGGRGGRGSYNEQFF
TGCAGCCTCAGAGGGGGCAGGGGCGGCAGGGGCTCCTACAATGAGCAGTTCTTC
>-|TRBJ1-1|TRBV5-1|-
CASSGRMNTEAFF
TGCGCCAGCAGCGGCAGGATGAACACTGAAGCTTTCTTT
>TRBD2|TRBJ2-7|TRBV6-4|few
CASSEAAGGPIYEQYF
TGTGCCAGCAGTGAAGCTGCGGGGGGACCGATCTACGAGCAGTACTTC
>TRBD1|TRBJ2-2|TRBV6-4|once
CASSRDSVNTGELFF
TGTGCCAGCAGTCGGGACAGCGTAAACACCGGGGAGCTGTTTTTT
>-|TRBJ1-4|TRBV18|once
CASSPGTPTTNEKLFF
TGTGCCAGCTCCCCCGGGACTCCGACAACTAATGAAAAACTGTTTTTT
>-|TRBJ2-4|TRBV9|few
CASSAYESAKNIQYF
TGTGCCAGCAGCGCGTATGAGTCGGCCAAAAACATTCAGTACTTC
>-|TRBJ1-2|TRBV2|-
CASSEIRSADSYGYTF
TGTGCCAGCAGTGAAATCCGGTCCGCAGACAGTTATGGCTACACCTTC
>-|TRBJ2-3|TRBV2|-
CASSGSGFTDTQYF
TGTGCCAGCAGTGGGTCGGGATTCACAGATACGCAGTATTTT
>-|TRBJ2-3|TRBV7-2|-
CASSRSRPDTTDTQYF
TGTGCCAGCAGCCGAAGCCGTCCAGACACCACAGATACGCAGTATTTT
>-|TRBJ2-3|TRBV5-4|-
CASSLGRDSTDTQYF
TGTGCCAGCAGCTTGGGCAGGGACTCCACAGATACGCAGTATTTT
>-|TRBJ2-1|TRBV10-3|once
CAISEWSDNEQFF
TGTGCCATCAGTGAGTGGAGCGACAATGAGCAGTTCTTC
>TRBD1|TRBJ2-1|TRBV7-2|-
CASRFTGGSEQFF
TGTGCCAGCCGATTTACAGGGGGTAGTGAGCAGTTCTTC
>TRBD2|TRBJ2-1|TRBV6-1|-
CASSLAGEREFF
TGTGCCAGCAGCCTAGCGGGAGAGCGCGAGTTCTTC
>-|TRBJ2-3|TRBV30|-
CAWSDRGRGPDTQYF
TGTGCCTGGAGTGACAGGGGGAGGGGGCCAGATACGCAGTATTTT
>-|TRBJ1-5|TRBV2|few
CASTGTTSNQPQHF
TGTGCCAGCACTGGGACAACGAGCAATCAGCCCCAGCATTTT
>TRBD1|TRBJ2-1|TRBV6-6|-
CASSYSGQYNEQFF
TGTGCCAGCAGTTACTCGGGACAGTACAATGAGCAGTTCTTC
>TRBD2|TRBJ2-7|TRBV7-6|-
CASSLLPLAVSYEQYF
TGTGCCAGCAGCTTGTTGCCCCTAGCGGTCTCCTACGAGCAGTACTTC
>-|TRBJ2-7|TRBV2|once
CASSPPDYPYEQYF
TGTGCCAGCAGCCCCCCGGACTACCCCTACGAGCAGTACTTC
>TRBD1|TRBJ2-3|TRBV13|-
CASSTGQVTDTQYF
TGTGCCAGCAGCACAGGACAGGTCACAGATACGCAGTATTTT
>-|TRBJ2-7|TRBV5-1|few
CASSLGLRGGSYEQYF
TGCGCCAGCAGCTTGGGGCTCAGGGGTGGATCCTACGAGCAGTACTTC
>TRBD2|TRBJ2-1|TRBV9|-
CASRRGTSGSSYNEQFF
TGTGCCAGCAGGCGAGGGACTAGCGGAAGCTCCTACAATGAGCAGTTCTTC
>-|TRBJ2-5|TRBV5-1|few
CASSLGQLRETQYF
TGCGCCAGCAGCTTAGGACAGCTAAGAGAGACCCAGTACTTC
>-|TRBJ1-6|TRBV28|-
CASSLTLQGISYNSPLHF
TGTGCCAGCAGTTTAACTCTGCAGGGGATCTCCTATAATTCACCCCTCCACTTT
>-|TRBJ1-1|TRBV5-4|-
CASSLEVRARGNTEAFF
TGTGCCAGCAGCTTGGAGGTTCGTGCCCGGGGGAACACTGAAGCTTTCTTT
>-|TRBJ1-1|TRBV7-8|-
CASSPARGRDLNTEAFF
TGTGCCAGCAGCCCAGCGAGGGGGAGAGATCTGAACACTGAAGCTTTCTTT
>TRBD1|TRBJ1-6|TRBV6-6|-
CASSYRGLDSPLHF
TGTGCCAGCAGTTATAGGGGGCTAGATTCACCCCTCCACTTT
>TRBD1|TRBJ1-1|TRBV4-1|-
CASSQTGRRTTEAFF
TGCGCCAGCAGCCAGACAGGGCGACGGACCACTGAAGCTTTCTTT
>-|TRBJ2-7|TRBV5-5|-
CASSLLPGTIYEQYF
TGTGCCAGCAGCTTGCTACCGGGAACTATCTACGAGCAGTACTTC
>-|TRBJ2-7|TRBV5-1|-
CASSTGPSYEQYF
TGCGCCAGCAGCACTGGTCCTAGCTACGAGCAGTACTTC
>TRBD2|TRBJ2-1|TRBV18|-
CASSRSGTDTDEQFF
TGTGCCAGCTCCCGGAGCGGGACGGACACCGATGAGCAGTTCTTC
>TRBD1|TRBJ1-2|TRBV7-9|-
CASSLDGTGLYGYTF
TGTGCCAGCAGCTTAGACGGGACAGGGCTCTATGGCTACACCTTC